The 3 T cell receptor beta chains reported below all come from one sample, sequenced in a study of blood T cells in healthy people across ages. A J-beta primer mix and a sample-barcoded 5' primer were used in a second PCR of about 6 to 12 cycles. TCRdb independently ran MiXCR on the 5' RACE reads; one entry per CDR3 protein. This table has 800,000 or so distinct CDR3 sequences, roughly 25% appearing once. The same data also contributed to another study, on T cells of mothers and their children.

The specimen was blood. These TCRs come from a boy between 10 and 17 years old in good health.

V usage is TRBV28 and J usage is TRBJ2-5; TRBD2 matches at 8 bases. This CDR3 is 16 amino acids long. J was trimmed by 4 bases and V by 7 bases; bases with no gene match: 14. Germline CDR1 MDHEN, CDR2 SYDVKM. For the CDR3, the DNA is TGTGCCAGCACCGGACTAGTCGGGAGGGCGGGAGAGACCCAGTACTTC. Amino acid sequence: CASTGLVGRAGETQYF.

The J gene is TRBJ2-7, the V gene TRBV20-1; TRBD2 matches 8 bases. The V gene end was trimmed by 6 bases and the J gene end by 4 bases; junction bases not matched to a gene: 8. Germline V gene data show CDR1 as DFQATT and CDR2 as SNEGSKA (reference sequence). There are 13 residues in the CDR3. CDR3 nucleotides: TGCAGTGCCCTAGCGGGCCCACCTTACGAGCAGTACTTC. Translation gives CSALAGPPYEQYF.

This clonotype was observed a few times. The V gene is TRBV2, the J gene TRBJ1-5, with 7 bases that match TRBD1. V shed 6 bases, J shed 3 bases, and the junction held 5 bases outside the gene matches. CDR1 and CDR2 from the germline V gene are SNHLY and FYNNEI. The CDR3 has 14 amino acids. CDR3 in DNA: TGTGCCAGCAGCAGAACAGGGGTCAATCAGCCCCAGCATTTT. It encodes CASSRTGVNQPQHF.